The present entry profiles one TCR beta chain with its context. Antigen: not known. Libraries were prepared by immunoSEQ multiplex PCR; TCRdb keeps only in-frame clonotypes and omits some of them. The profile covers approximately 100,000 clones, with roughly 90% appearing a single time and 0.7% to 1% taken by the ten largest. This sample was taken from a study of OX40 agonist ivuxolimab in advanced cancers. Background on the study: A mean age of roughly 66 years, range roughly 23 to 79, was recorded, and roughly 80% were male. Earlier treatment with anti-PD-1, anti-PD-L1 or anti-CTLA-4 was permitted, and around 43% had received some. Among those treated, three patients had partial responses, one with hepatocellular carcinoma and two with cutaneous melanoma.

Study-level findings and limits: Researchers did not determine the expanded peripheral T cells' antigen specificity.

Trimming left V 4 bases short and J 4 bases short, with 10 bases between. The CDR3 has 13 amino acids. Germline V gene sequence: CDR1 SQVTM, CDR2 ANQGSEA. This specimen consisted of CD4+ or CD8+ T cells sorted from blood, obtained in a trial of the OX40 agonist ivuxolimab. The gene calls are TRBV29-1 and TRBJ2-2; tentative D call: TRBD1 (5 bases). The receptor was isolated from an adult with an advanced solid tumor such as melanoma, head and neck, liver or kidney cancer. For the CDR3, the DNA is TGCAGCGTTGGCAGGGTAGGCACCGGGGAGCTGTTTTTT. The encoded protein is CSVGRVGTGELFF.